Shown below are 22 T cell receptor beta chains from a single sample sequenced in a study of long-term antiretroviral therapy in people with HIV. Samples were assayed with immunoSEQ v3.0 at survey level. Produced via immunoSEQ multiplex PCR; TCRdb's table is partial and in-frame only. The data contain about 28,000 clones, over 75% of them singletons. The material sequenced was unsorted PBMCs, taken 2 years after starting antiretroviral therapy. These TCRs come from a man aged 50 or older with HIV.

V usage is TRBV19 and J usage is TRBJ1-4; D unresolved. The germline V and J ends were trimmed by 7 bases and 2 bases, with 17 bases remaining between them. The length of the CDR3 is 16 residues. Germline V gene lookup returns CDR1 LNHDA and CDR2 SQIVND (reference sequence). The DNA for the CDR3 is TGTGCCAGTACCCAGGATAGCTTTGGTACTAATGAAAAACTGTTTTTT. It codes for CASTQDSFGTNEKLFF.

The chain links TRBV4-3 to TRBJ2-7, with TRBD2 matching 13 bases. V was pared by 4 bases and J by 4 bases, with 4 bases of the junction left unmatched. There are 15 residues in the CDR3. Per the germline V gene, CDR1 is LGHNA and CDR2 is YSLEER. The CDR3 sequence: CASSRGLAGDYEQYF. Here the CDR3 DNA reads TGCGCCAGCAGCCGAGGACTAGCGGGAGATTACGAGCAGTACTTC.

The chain has TRBV2 and TRBJ1-2, with 9 nucleotides matching TRBD1. Trimming took 7 bases from V and 5 from J; bases not matched to a gene: 14. This CDR3 has 16 residues. Germline V gives CDR1 SNHLY, CDR2 FYNNEI. CDR3 protein: CASTETTGGAFYGYTF. The CDR3 DNA follows: TGTGCCAGCACCGAAACAACAGGGGGCGCTTTTTATGGCTACACCTTC.

This chain uses TRBV7-2 with TRBJ1-6; the D is unclear. Trimming cost V 5 bases and J 1 base, with 15 bases left between them. The CDR3 loop spans 17 amino acids. Germline CDR1 reads SGHTA; CDR2 reads FQGNSA. The CDR3: CASSLRLLPSYNSPLHF. Written as DNA, the CDR3 is TGTGCCAGCAGCCTCAGACTCCTTCCATCCTATAATTCACCCCTCCACTTT.

This clone has only one observation. The chain couples TRBV7-8 to TRBJ2-2; D ambiguous. Germline V gene sequence: CDR1 SGHVS, CDR2 FQNEAQ. V lost 1 base and J lost 7, with 13 bases in between. The length of the CDR3 is 15 residues. The chain's CDR3 is CASSLERRISGELFF. The CDR3 DNA reads TGTGCCAGCAGCTTAGAACGGAGAATTAGCGGGGAGCTGTTTTTT.

J is TRBJ2-1 and V is TRBV19; 13 bases are shared with TRBD2. This CDR3 is 14 amino acids long. The V gene end was trimmed by 4 bases and the J gene end by 8 bases; junction bases not matched to a gene: 2. Germline V gives CDR1 LNHDA, CDR2 SQIVND (reference sequence). CDR3 residues: CASSRTSGGDEQFF. CDR3 coding DNA: TGTGCCAGTAGTAGGACTAGCGGGGGCGATGAGCAGTTCTTC.

The chain carries TRBV5-1 and TRBJ1-1; a possible D gene is TRBD1 (5 bases). CDR1 SGHRS and CDR2 YFSETQ come from the germline V gene. The CDR3 totals 15 residues. V dropped 0 bases and J dropped 2 bases, with 11 bases sitting between them. In DNA form, the CDR3 reads TGCGCCAGCAGCTTGGATTCAGGGAGTAACACTGAAGCTTTCTTT. It translates to CASSLDSGSNTEAFF.

The chain uses TRBV7-6 and TRBJ2-2, with 9 bases identical to TRBD2. J gave up 4 bases and V 1 base, and 4 bases lay outside the gene matches. The CDR3 loop spans 16 amino acids. CDR1 and CDR2 from the germline V gene are SGHVS and FNYEAQ. CDR3 sequence: CASSLDVSGGTGELFF. CDR3 nucleotide sequence: TGTGCCAGCAGCTTAGATGTTAGCGGGGGCACCGGGGAGCTGTTTTTT.

The chain joins TRBV28 to TRBJ1-1; D unclear. Germline values: CDR1 MDHEN, CDR2 SYDVKM. Trimming removed 2 bases from V and 4 bases from J, with 11 bases in between. The CDR3 loop spans 14 amino acids. The CDR3 nucleotides read TGTGCCAGCAGTTTAGCCAGGATGAGCACTGAAGCTTTCTTT. The encoded protein is CASSLARMSTEAFF.

This sequence joins TRBV19 and TRBJ1-1; D is undetermined. Per the germline V gene, CDR1 is LNHDA and CDR2 is SQIVND (reference sequence). V was cut by 4 bases and J by 4 bases, with 16 bases left in between. This CDR3 region has 15 residues. The CDR3 coding sequence is TGTGCCAGTAGTAGAGGCGGATCCTTGGGCACTGAAGCTTTCTTT. Amino acid sequence: CASSRGGSLGTEAFF.

The rearrangement joins TRBV19 to TRBJ2-3, with TRBD1 matching over 10 bases. The V gene's germline CDR1 is LNHDA and CDR2 SQIVND (reference sequence). The CDR3 has 14 residues. Unmatched junction bases numbered 2, after V lost 5 bases and J lost 3 bases. CDR3 in DNA: TGTGCCAGTAGTGACAGGGGGCAGACAGATACGCAGTATTTT. Protein product: CASSDRGQTDTQYF.

This chain links TRBV7-2 with TRBJ2-7, with a weak D call TRBD2 (6 bases). This CDR3 is built from 15 residues. V was pared by 5 bases and J by 4 bases, with 18 bases between. Per the germline V gene, CDR1 is SGHTA and CDR2 is FQGNSA. The CDR3: CASSPLGGEEYEQYF. The DNA of the CDR3 is TGTGCCAGCAGCCCCCTCGGCGGGGAGGAATACGAGCAGTACTTC. The variable domain in full, completed from reference TRBV7-2 and TRBJ2-7, reads GAGVSQSPSNKVTEKGKDVELRCDPISGHTALYWYRQSLGQGLEFLIYFQGNSAPDKSGLPSDRFSAERTGGSVSTLTIQRTQQEDSAVYLCASSPLGGEEYEQYFGPGTRLTVT.

The rearrangement joins TRBV29-1 to TRBJ1-5; D perhaps matches TRBD1 (5 bases). The V end was cut by 4 bases, the J end by 3 bases, with 10 bases between. The CDR3 has 13 amino acids. CDR1 and CDR2 from the germline V gene are SQVTM and ANQGSEA. The CDR3 nucleotides read TGCAGCGTTGCTGCAGGGACCAATCAGCCCCAGCATTTT. Residues: CSVAAGTNQPQHF.

The rearrangement links TRBV28 to TRBJ1-2; the D is unclear. The V end lost 8 bases, the J end lost 13 bases, and 11 bases lay between the germline ends. CDR3 length: 9 amino acids. Germline V lookup: CDR1 MDHEN, CDR2 SYDVKM. The CDR3 sequence: CASGTYVTF. DNA for the CDR3: TGTGCCAGCGGAACCTACGTCACCTTC.

The chain employs TRBV5-1 and TRBJ1-5; possibly TRBD1 for D (6 bases). Germline-derived CDR1 and CDR2 are SGHRS and YFSETQ. V lost 2 bases and J 7 bases, leaving 10 bases between the germline ends. The CDR3 sequence is 13 residues long. DNA for the CDR3: TGCGCCAGCAGCTTAGGGGGGAGACAGCCCCAGCATTTT. Residues: CASSLGGRQPQHF.

This clone showed up just a few times. V gene TRBV4-1 combines with J gene TRBJ1-6; no clear D. The germline V gene encodes CDR1 MGHRA and CDR2 YSYEKL. Deletions cut 1 base from V and 6 bases from J, with 13 bases between. The CDR3 sequence is 16 residues long. DNA of the CDR3: TGCGCCAGCAGCCAAGTCATGGTAGTAGGTAATTCACCCCTCCACTTT. Its protein is CASSQVMVVGNSPLHF.

V and J are TRBV28 and TRBJ2-7; possibly TRBD1 or TRBD2 for D (6 bases each). Germline-derived CDR1 and CDR2 are MDHEN and SYDVKM. Trimming removed 11 bases from V and 6 bases from J, with 17 bases in between. This CDR3 is 12 amino acids long. The DNA for the CDR3 is TGTGCCGCCCCTGGGGGGCTCGGCGAGCAGTACTTC. The encoded protein is CAAPGGLGEQYF.

The V and J genes are TRBV4-3 and TRBJ1-2; no definite D call. CDR3 size: 15 residues. V was cut by 4 bases and J by 4 bases, with 16 bases left in between. Germline values: CDR1 LGHNA, CDR2 YSLEER. The CDR3 here is CASSPSPNDAYGYTF. CDR3 in DNA: TGCGCCAGCAGCCCCTCTCCCAATGACGCCTATGGCTACACCTTC.

The chain's CDR3 is CASSQENRGGYNEQFF. The CDR3 DNA reads TGCGCCAGCAGCCAAGAGAACAGGGGGGGCTACAATGAGCAGTTCTTC. The rearrangement links TRBV4-3 to TRBJ2-1; D might be TRBD1 (8 bases). Trimming removed 0 bases at V and 3 bases at J, with 12 bases between. The CDR3 is made up of 16 amino acids. Germline CDR1 reads LGHNA; CDR2 reads YSLEER.

This clone was observed a single time. This chain links TRBV4-3 with TRBJ1-6; D is uncertain. CDR3 length: 15 residues. V lost 0 bases and J lost 4, with 7 bases in between. Per the germline V gene, CDR1 is LGHNA and CDR2 is YSLEER. CDR3: CASSQDVGYNSPLHF. The CDR3 DNA reads as TGCGCCAGCAGCCAAGATGTAGGATATAATTCACCCCTCCACTTT.

The chain couples TRBV18 to TRBJ2-3; no firm D call. From germline, CDR1 is KGHSH and CDR2 LQKENI. The CDR3 loop spans 15 amino acids. Between the trimmed V and J ends, which lost 4 bases and 1 base, there was a span of 12 bases. CDR3 in DNA: TGTGCCAGCTCACAAACCGGGTGGGGCACAGATACGCAGTATTTT. Translating gives CASSQTGWGTDTQYF.

The chain has TRBV6-6 and TRBJ2-1; TRBD1 matches 9 bases. The CDR3 sequence is 16 residues long. The V gene's germline CDR1 is MNHNY and CDR2 SVGAGI (reference sequence). Trimming cost V 6 bases and J 1 base; bases outside gene matches: 7. CDR3 region: CASSPEDRGSYNEQFF. DNA of the CDR3: TGTGCCAGCAGCCCAGAGGACAGGGGATCCTACAATGAGCAGTTCTTC.